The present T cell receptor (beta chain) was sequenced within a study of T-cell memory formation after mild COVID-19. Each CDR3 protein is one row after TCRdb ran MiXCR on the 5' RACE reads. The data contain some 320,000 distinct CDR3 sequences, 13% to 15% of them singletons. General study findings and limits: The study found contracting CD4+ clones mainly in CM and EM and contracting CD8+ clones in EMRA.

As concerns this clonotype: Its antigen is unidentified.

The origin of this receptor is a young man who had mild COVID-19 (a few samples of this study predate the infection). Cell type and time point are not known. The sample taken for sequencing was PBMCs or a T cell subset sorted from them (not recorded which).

The chain's CDR3 is CASSLTGNPLGNGYTF. The CDR3 region has the DNA TGCGCCAGCAGCTTGACAGGGAACCCTCTCGGGAATGGCTACACCTTC. V usage is TRBV5-1 and J usage is TRBJ1-2; a possible D gene is TRBD1 (6 bases). The CDR3 runs 16 residues. Per the germline V gene, CDR1 is SGHRS and CDR2 is YFSETQ. Trimming pared 1 base from V and 6 bases from J, leaving 19 bases between.